This T cell receptor beta chain was recorded in a study of cytomegalovirus exposure and HLA in healthy donors (dated by TCRdb to between 2016 and 2019). As for the study more broadly: According to an earlier analysis of 587 of the donors, about 179 million T cells yielded some 120 million unique TCR beta sequences and around 280 Gb of sequence data. A later analysis re-examined previously published TCR beta repertoires from hundreds of donors and added high-resolution HLA genotyping to investigate patterns of TCR occurrence. Rather than using new phenotypic data, the later analysis identified candidate immune exposures from TCR beta sequences and from how often those sequences occurred across donors. Donor age, sex, ethnicity and CMV serostatus were compiled alongside the repertoire data. An earlier analysis of some 500 of the donors applied high-throughput TCR beta sequencing to assess whether each TCR beta V gene segment acted as functional or pseudogenic. The genetic ancestry cluster associated with self-reported Caucasian donors included 65% to 90% of the 300 to 400 genotyped donors. All discovery cohort repertoires had been generated using a single sequencing platform. To predict cytomegalovirus infection status, the study brought together high-throughput TCR immunosequencing, statistical association of individual TCRs with disease status, and machine learning. The T cell repertoires of around 730 subjects were profiled by immunosequencing and related to cytomegalovirus serostatus. Along with the approximately 670-subject first cohort, a separate validation cohort of over a hundred different subjects was used. An early release covering 500 to 750 HLA-typed donors comprised approximately 290 gigabases of sequencing data and around 80 million unique TCR sequences. The number of typed donors differed by locus: roughly 629-640 for A, B, C, DRB1 and DQB1; some 540 for DQA1; 606 for DPA1; and around 450 for DPB1. Because of strong linkage in the cohort, five DR-DQ haplotypes were treated as single units for association and clustering. Across around 400 genotyped donors of the cohort, an average of about 220,000 unique TCR beta nucleotide sequences per donor were sequenced, and roughly 17% of those sequences were non-productive. A later genetic analysis took genome-wide SNP genotypes for about three fifths of the 666 donors and used that subset as a discovery cohort. Both class I and class II loci were covered by HLA typing, at four-digit resolution. The study aimed to test whether cataloging public T cell receptors could reveal signatures of past pathogen exposure. General study outcomes and caveats: A later analysis reported that several top co-occurrence clusters appeared linked to parvovirus B19, influenza, CMV and Epstein-Barr virus. Broadly in line with IMGT annotations, most TCR beta V segments showed up in productive rearrangements about 87% or about 30% of the time in an earlier analysis of about 500 of the donors. When HLA alleles, especially DR and DQ, strongly co-occurred, attributing TCR associations to individual alleles was difficult. A further reported finding was that TCR beta sequences accurately predicted the HLA-A and HLA-B alleles for most subjects in the first cohort. The earlier analysis of around 600 of the donors excluded some 15 rarely observed V segments, including chromosome 9 orphons, because counts were too low. In this cohort, only TCR beta chains were sequenced, and detectable features were limited by the absence of alpha or paired-chain data. A group of highly shared sequence variants was considered likely to be a technical artifact of the sequencing pipeline. Because HLA typing was unavailable for some donors at each locus, only the typed subset was used in association tests. In vitro tests confirmed that a few of the cytomegalovirus-associated TCR beta chains recognize cytomegalovirus antigens. The 87-base-pair reads could not distinguish some IMGT-functional V segments, including TRBV6-2 and TRBV6-3, so those segments were excluded. The only immune exposure information available for the cohort was CMV serostatus. The authors suggested that the approach could potentially be generalized to other disease states and immunological phenotypes. Cytomegalovirus status was reported to be diagnosed by the classifier with high specificity and sensitivity in both the original and validation cohorts. A later genetic analysis associated a missense DCLRE1C variant with V-gene and J-gene trimming of TCR beta chains, and an independent cohort replicated the association. Correlated functional status among segregating V segments might reflect linkage disequilibrium, but an unknown experimental factor could not be ruled out. According to a later analysis, most CMV-associated TCR beta chains appeared to be HLA-restricted, and the HLA associations seemed to be driven largely by CMV exposure. According to a later genetic analysis, donors in an Asian-associated ancestry cluster had fewer N-insertions in productive TCRs than the approximately 700-donor mean. In the study, some 160 TCR beta chains were listed as associated with cytomegalovirus. In a later analysis, TCR association rates were found to vary across HLA loci, with the most associated TCRs seen for DRB1 alleles and the fewest for HLA-C alleles. Roughly uniform sequencing depth across donors was assumed in presence/absence analyses, although this assumption may not hold. While some public TCRs were present in many individuals, most TCR sequences turned up only very rarely across donors. Specific HLA alleles were associated with over 15,000 TCR beta sequences at a false discovery rate of 0.05 in a later analysis. In a later analysis, HLA-associated TCR beta chains were found to be more clonally expanded and to have lower generation probabilities than equally common non-associated chains.

The library was prepared using the immunoSEQ multiplex PCR assay. For the multiplex PCR, a mixture combining 60 forward primers for TCR Vbeta segments and 13 reverse primers for TCR Jbeta segments was used. A multiplex PCR assay on genomic DNA amplified the CDR3 region of rearranged TCR beta genes. The amplified TCR beta libraries were sequenced on the Illumina HiSeq System as 87-base-pair reads. On the authors' methods: A later analysis tallied 75 million to 95 million unique TCR beta chains across the 550 to 850 repertoires, and around 9.9 million of those chains were shared by two or more donors. Raw reads were error-corrected and collapsed into unique sequences with a nearest-neighbor algorithm that merged closely related sequences to remove PCR and sequencing errors. CDR3 sequences were aligned to IMGT reference sequences to assign V, D and J gene segments. For a sequence to be retained, a match of at least six nucleotides to both a V gene segment and a J gene segment was required. Rearrangements were classified as productive when the CDR3 lacked stop codons and remained in frame with V and J, and all other rearrangements were classified as non-productive. Following IMGT convention, CDR3 was defined as the stretch from the second conserved V-encoded cysteine up to the conserved J-encoded phenylalanine. Sequences without an unambiguous match to a single V gene segment were excluded from the earlier analysis of about 600 of the donors. An earlier analysis of fewer than 750 of the donors classified V segments as functional when productive rearrangements were above 56.7% and as segregating when the standard deviation between donors was above 5%. A statistical classification framework was developed to diagnose cytomegalovirus status using the catalog of TCR beta chain sequences. In a later analysis, TCR nucleotide sequences were compared against IMGT/GENE-DB human TR gene sequences so that V and J genes could be assigned. A later analysis assigned CDR3 sequences and most-parsimonious VDJ recombination scenarios with the TCRdist pipeline. In a later analysis, each TCR beta chain was defined by its CDR3 amino acid sequence together with its V-gene family, and reads without a unique V-gene family were excluded. As a way to deal with suspected cross-contamination and a sequencing artifact, a later analysis dropped approximately 590 nucleotide sequences that were highly shared and had low generation probability. In a later analysis, a clonal expansion index was calculated for each public chain from normalized within-repertoire ranks of inferred template counts. A later analysis computed generation probabilities with a VDJ recombination model fitted to out-of-frame rearrangements, and checked the results against IGoR. Hypergeometric tests were used in a later analysis to score TCR-TCR, TCR-HLA and TCR-CMV co-occurrence, with a repertoire-size bias correction applied to the TCR pairs. To estimate false discovery rates, a later analysis permuted the HLA or CMV assignments 20 times. In a later analysis, co-occurring TCRs were grouped with DBSCAN, and TCRdist sequence similarity was added when clustering was performed within HLA-allele-positive subsets. For co-occurrence clustering, repertoires with fewer than 30,000 or more than 120,000 public chains were excluded, along with a handful of repertoires with anomalous nucleotide sharing. Entries here come from immuneACCESS through TCRdb and include only in-frame sequences with V and J called. Some clones fail to appear in such tables; in the studies checked, an unresolved V gene covers under half of the shortfall, and the cause of the remainder is unknown. V, J and clone size derive from that table, while D and trimming were established from the DNA sequence. The sample records under 200,000 clones, 68% of which are singletons. Jointly, the top ten make up roughly 1.5% of the sample.

In total, 600 or so healthy bone marrow donors made up the cohort. At the time of sampling, all cohort members were nominally healthy, though unrecorded immune exposures were likely present. The donor was CMV seronegative and was included in the group of 352 seronegative cohort members. Every donor gave a peripheral blood sample, and the peripheral blood mononuclear cells from that sample were used for TCR beta sequencing. Genomic DNA was extracted from the blood cell samples with the Qiagen DNeasy Blood Extraction Kit. Of note for this clone: Its antigen remains unidentified. Base qualities are not at hand, and no much larger clone is one base apart.

The CDR3 goes from the cysteine to the phenylalanine over 14 residues. Kept here is only the CDR3 DNA, which spans 42 bases and is read in frame from base 1. V is pruned by 6 bases and J by 5 bases, leaving 7 bases of the junction without a gene match. The germline V gene specifies SNHLY as CDR1 and FYNNEI as CDR2. The clonotype was recovered from a man aged 45-65 years in good health and CMV-seronegative. Sequencing was performed on PBMCs. The rearranged chain carries TRBV2 and TRBJ2-7; 10 of the junction bases match TRBD1. The DNA reads as follows: TGTGCCAGCAGCCCGGGACAGGGGATCCACGAGCAGTACTTC. It specifies CASSPGQGIHEQYF. With the portions outside the CDR3 filled from the reference TRBV2 and TRBJ2-7 genes, the complete variable region becomes EPEVTQTPSHQVTQMGQEVILRCVPISNHLYFYWYRQILGQKVEFLVSFYNNEISEKSEIFDDQFSVERPDGSNFTLKIRSTKLEDSAMYFCASSPGQGIHEQYFGPGTRLTVT.